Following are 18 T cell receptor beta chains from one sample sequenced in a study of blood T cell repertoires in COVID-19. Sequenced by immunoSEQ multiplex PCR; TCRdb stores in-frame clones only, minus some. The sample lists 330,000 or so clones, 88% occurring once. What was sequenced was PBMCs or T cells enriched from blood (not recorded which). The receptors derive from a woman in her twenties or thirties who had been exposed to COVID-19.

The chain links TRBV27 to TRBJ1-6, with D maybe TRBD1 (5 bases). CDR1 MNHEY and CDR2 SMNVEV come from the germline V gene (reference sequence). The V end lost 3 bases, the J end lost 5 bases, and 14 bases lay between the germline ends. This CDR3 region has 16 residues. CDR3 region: CASSFRTGGHNSPLHF. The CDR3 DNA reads TGTGCCAGCAGTTTCCGCACAGGAGGGCATAATTCACCCCTCCACTTT.

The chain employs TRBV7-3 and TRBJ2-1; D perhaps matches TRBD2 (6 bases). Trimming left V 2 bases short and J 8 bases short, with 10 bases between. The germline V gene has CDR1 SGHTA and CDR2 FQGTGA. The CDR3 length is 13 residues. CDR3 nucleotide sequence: TGTGCCAGCAGCTTATCGGGAGTCGATGAGCAGTTCTTC. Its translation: CASSLSGVDEQFF.

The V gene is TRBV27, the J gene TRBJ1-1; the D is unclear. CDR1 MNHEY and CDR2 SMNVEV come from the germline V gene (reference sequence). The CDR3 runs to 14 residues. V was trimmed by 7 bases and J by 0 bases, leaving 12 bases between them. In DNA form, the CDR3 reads TGTGCCAGCAATTTTCACCACTTGAACACTGAAGCTTTCTTT. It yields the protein CASNFHHLNTEAFF.

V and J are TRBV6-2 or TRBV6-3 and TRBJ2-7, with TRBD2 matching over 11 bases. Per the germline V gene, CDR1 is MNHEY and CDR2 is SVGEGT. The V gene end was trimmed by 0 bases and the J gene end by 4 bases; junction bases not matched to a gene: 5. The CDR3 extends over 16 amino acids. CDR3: CASSYSTSGRYYEQYF. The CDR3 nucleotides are TGTGCCAGCAGTTACTCTACTAGCGGGAGATATTACGAGCAGTACTTC.

CDR3 protein: CASSVALDRGWDEQYF. CDR3 bases: TGTGCCAGCAGCGTAGCTTTGGACAGGGGCTGGGACGAGCAGTACTTC. This chain links TRBV9 with TRBJ2-7; 9 nucleotides agree with TRBD1. V gave up 0 bases and J gave up 5 bases; unmatched junction bases: 9. The germline gives CDR1 SGDLS, CDR2 YYNGEE. The CDR3 runs 16 residues.

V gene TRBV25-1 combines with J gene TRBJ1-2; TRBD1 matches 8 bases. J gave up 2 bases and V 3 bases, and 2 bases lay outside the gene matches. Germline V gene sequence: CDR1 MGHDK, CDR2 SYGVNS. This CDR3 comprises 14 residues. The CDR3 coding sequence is TGTGCCAGCAGTGACCCAGGGGGCAACTATGGCTACACCTTC. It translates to CASSDPGGNYGYTF.

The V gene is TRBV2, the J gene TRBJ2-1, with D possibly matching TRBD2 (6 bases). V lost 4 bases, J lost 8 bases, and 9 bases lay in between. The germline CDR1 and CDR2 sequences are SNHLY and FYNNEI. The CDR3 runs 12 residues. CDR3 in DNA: TGTGCCAGCAGTGGGCTAGCGCATGAGCAGTTCTTC. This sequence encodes CASSGLAHEQFF.

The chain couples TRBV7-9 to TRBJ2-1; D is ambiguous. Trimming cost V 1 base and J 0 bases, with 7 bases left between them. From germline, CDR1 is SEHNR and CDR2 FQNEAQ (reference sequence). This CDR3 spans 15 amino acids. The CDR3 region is CASSLGLSSYNEQFF. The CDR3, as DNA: TGTGCCAGCAGCTTAGGATTGAGCTCCTACAATGAGCAGTTCTTC.

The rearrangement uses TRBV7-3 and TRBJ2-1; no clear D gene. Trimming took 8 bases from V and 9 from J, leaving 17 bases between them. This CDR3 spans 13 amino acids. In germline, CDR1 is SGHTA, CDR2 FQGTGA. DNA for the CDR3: TGTGCCAGCGCCGTCCTCTCAACGGGTGAGCAGTTCTTC. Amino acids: CASAVLSTGEQFF.

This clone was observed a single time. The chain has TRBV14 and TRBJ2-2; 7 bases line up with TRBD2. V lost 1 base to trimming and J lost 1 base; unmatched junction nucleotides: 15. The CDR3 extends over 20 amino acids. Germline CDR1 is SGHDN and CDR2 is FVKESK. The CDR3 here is CASSQVYFFGRLRNTGELFF. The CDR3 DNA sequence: TGTGCCAGCAGCCAAGTATATTTTTTCGGGAGGCTCAGGAACACCGGGGAGCTGTTTTTT.

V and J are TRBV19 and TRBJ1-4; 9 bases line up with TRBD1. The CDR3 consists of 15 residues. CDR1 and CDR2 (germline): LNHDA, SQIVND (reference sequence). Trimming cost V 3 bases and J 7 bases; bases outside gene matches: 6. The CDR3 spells CASSIGGTGREKLFF. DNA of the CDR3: TGTGCCAGTAGTATCGGCGGGACAGGGCGTGAAAAACTGTTTTTT.

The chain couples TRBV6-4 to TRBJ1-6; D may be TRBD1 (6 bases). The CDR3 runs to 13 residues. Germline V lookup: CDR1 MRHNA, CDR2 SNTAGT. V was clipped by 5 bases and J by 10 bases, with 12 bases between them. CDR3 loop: CASSLDRRSPLHF. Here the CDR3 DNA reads TGTGCCAGCAGTTTAGACAGGCGCTCACCCCTCCACTTT.

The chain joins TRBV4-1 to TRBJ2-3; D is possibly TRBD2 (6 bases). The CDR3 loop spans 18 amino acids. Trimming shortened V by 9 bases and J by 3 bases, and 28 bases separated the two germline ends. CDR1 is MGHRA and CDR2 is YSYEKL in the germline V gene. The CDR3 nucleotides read TGCGCCAGTAAGAAAATTAGCGGCTGGGGGGAGCGTACAGATACGCAGTATTTT. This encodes CASKKISGWGERTDTQYF.

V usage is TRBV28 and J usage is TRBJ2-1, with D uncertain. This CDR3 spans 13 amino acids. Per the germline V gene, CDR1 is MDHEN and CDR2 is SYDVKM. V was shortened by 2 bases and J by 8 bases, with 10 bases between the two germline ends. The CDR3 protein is CASSLEVGYEQFF. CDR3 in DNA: TGTGCCAGCAGTTTAGAGGTCGGATATGAGCAGTTCTTC.

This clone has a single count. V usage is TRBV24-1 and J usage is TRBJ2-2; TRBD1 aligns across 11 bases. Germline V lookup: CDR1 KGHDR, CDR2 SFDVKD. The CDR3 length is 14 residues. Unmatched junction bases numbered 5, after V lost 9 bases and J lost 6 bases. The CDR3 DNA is TGTGCCACCGAGGACAGGGGGCTGGCCGGGGAGCTGTTTTTT. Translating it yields CATEDRGLAGELFF.

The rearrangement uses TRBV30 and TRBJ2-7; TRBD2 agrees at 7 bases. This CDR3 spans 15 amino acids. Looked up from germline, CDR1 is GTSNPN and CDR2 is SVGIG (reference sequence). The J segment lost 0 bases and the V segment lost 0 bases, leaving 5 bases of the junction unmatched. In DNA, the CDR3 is TGTGCCTGGAGTGTTGGCGGGAGCGACTCCTACGAGCAGTACTTC. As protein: CAWSVGGSDSYEQYF.

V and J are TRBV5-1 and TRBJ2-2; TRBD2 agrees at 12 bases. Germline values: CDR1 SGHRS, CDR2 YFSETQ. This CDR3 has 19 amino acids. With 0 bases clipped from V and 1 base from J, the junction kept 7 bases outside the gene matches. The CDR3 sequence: CASSLVKTSGRENTGELFF. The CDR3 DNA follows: TGCGCCAGCAGCTTGGTCAAGACTAGCGGGAGAGAGAACACCGGGGAGCTGTTTTTT.

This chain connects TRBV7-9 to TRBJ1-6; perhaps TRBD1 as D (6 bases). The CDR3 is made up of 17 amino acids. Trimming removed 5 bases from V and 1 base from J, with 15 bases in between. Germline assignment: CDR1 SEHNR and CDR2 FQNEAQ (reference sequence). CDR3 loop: CASSATGTGSYNSPLHF. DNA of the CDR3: TGTGCCAGCAGCGCTACAGGGACGGGGTCCTATAATTCACCCCTCCACTTT.